These T cell receptor beta chains were read from a single sample in a study of cytomegalovirus exposure and HLA in healthy donors. Assay used: immunoSEQ multiplex PCR; TCRdb lists only in-frame clones, some missing. The sample carries roughly 120,000 clones, approximately 76% recorded once. What was sequenced was PBMCs. These receptors were taken from a man aged 45 to 65 in good health and CMV-seropositive. CDR3s include the opening cysteine and the closing phenylalanine or tryptophan.

V,J,CDR3
TRBV7-9,TRBJ2-2,CASSLLGAGELFF
TRBV5-1,TRBJ2-7,CASRAMEGSANEQYF
TRBV6-5,TRBJ1-1,CASGQTVNTEAFF
TRBV6-1,TRBJ2-7,CASSEQGLAYEQYF
TRBV5-6,TRBJ2-7,CASSRPGQGSYEQYF
TRBV5-4,TRBJ2-3,CASSYDRGSTQYF
TRBV15,NA,CATSSAAFGLGQGLNEQYF
TRBV27,TRBJ1-6,CASRESYNSPLHF
TRBV6-1,TRBJ2-7,CASNQPGEISYEQYF
TRBV19,TRBJ2-3,CASSNLRGLGFTDTQYF
TRBV4-3,TRBJ2-2,CASSQQGTGELFF
TRBV5-6,TRBJ2-3,CASSPLRVSGRRTDTQYF
TRBV6-6,TRBJ2-5,CASSSLPSGVGETQYF
TRBV4-3,TRBJ2-7,CASSQDRGRTYEQYF
TRBV19,TRBJ1-1,CASSVQGLNTEAFF
TRBV6-5,TRBJ2-5,CASTLSGGSETQYF
TRBV6-1,TRBJ2-6,CATRTGGSGANVLTF
TRBV19,TRBJ1-6,CASRPPGQGVGALHF
TRBV4-1,TRBJ1-1,CASPHRGMDTEAFF
TRBV27,TRBJ2-3,CASSLRIAGSTDTQYF
TRBV11-3,TRBJ2-1,CASRPGLAGGLYNEQFF
TRBV5-4,TRBJ2-5,CASSWDREETQYF
TRBV5-1,TRBJ1-2,CASSLGSTGLDYGYTF
TRBV7-8,TRBJ2-5,CASSPSRGGYGVRETQYF
TRBV4-1,TRBJ2-5,CASSQDPRVGETQYF
TRBV28,TRBJ2-2,CASSLGQGPGELFF
TRBV10-1,TRBJ2-7,CASQQGPSYEQYF
TRBV11-2,TRBJ2-3,CASSLVALDTDTQYF
TRBV10-2,TRBJ1-5,CASSPDRVAQPQHF
TRBV11-2,TRBJ1-4,CASSRQIATNEKLFF
TRBV6-5,TRBJ2-3,CASSGTGNTDTQYF
TRBV9,TRBJ2-2,CASSAGNTGELFF
TRBV6-5,TRBJ1-2,CATLTPSGHQYGYTF
TRBV7-8,TRBJ2-1,CASSPFGQGANEQFF
TRBV7-9,TRBJ2-7,CASSEGLSGEQYF
TRBV28,TRBJ1-1,CASSRDGAFF
TRBV19,TRBJ2-7,CASRKRTGDYEQYF
TRBV5-4,TRBJ1-1,CASRDEEQGNTEAFF
TRBV10-3,TRBJ1-1,CAISEAPDSEAFF
TRBV5-5,TRBJ1-1,CASSLGQGAGMNTEAFF
TRBV19,TRBJ1-2,CASSIVTGSYGYTF
TRBV7-9,TRBJ1-2,CASSKGSNYGYTF
TRBV4-3,TRBJ2-3,CASSFQAQASTDTQYF
TRBV10-3,TRBJ1-1,CASSGTGRGTEAFF
TRBV27,TRBJ2-1,CASSPRGAEQFF
TRBV2,TRBJ2-7,CASSDPGLGSYEQYF
TRBV18,TRBJ2-1,CASSPPVGSSGYNEQFF
TRBV11-3,TRBJ2-7,CASTLGVRTGEQYF
TRBV7-9,TRBJ2-5,CASSFLVQTQYF
TRBV14,TRBJ1-3,CASSQERRDDGNTIYF
TRBV11-2,TRBJ1-2,CASSLATTTNYGYTF
TRBV5-1,TRBJ2-7,CASSLAAVSYEQYF
TRBV7-9,TRBJ2-2,CASSLPSSGQMSGELFF
TRBV13,TRBJ2-3,CASSLGGGGLAALTDTQYF
TRBV5-1,TRBJ2-3,CASSSGLAGASDTQYF
TRBV6-1,TRBJ1-1,CASSEAVQGPNTEAFF
TRBV7-2,TRBJ2-1,CASSSRGRRGFSYNEQFF
TRBV19,TRBJ1-1,CASNQGGETEAFF
TRBV2,TRBJ2-3,CASRETSGGGDTQYF